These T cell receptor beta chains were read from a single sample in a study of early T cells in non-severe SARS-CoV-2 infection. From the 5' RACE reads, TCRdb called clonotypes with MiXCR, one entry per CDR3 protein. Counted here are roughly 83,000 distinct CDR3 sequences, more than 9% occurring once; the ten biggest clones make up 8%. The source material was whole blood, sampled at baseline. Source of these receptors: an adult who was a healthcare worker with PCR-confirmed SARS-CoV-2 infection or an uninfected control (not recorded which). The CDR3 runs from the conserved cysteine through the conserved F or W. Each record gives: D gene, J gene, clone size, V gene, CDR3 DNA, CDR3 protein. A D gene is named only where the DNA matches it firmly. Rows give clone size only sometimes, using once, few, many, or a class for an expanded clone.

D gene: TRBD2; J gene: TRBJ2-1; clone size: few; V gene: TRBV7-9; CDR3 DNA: TGTGCCAGCCCCTCCGGCGGGGGGCTAGAGGCCCTCAATGAGCAGTTCTTC; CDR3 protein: CASPSGGGLEALNEQFF
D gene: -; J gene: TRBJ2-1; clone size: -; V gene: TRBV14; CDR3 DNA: TGTGCCAGCAGTCGCTCCGGCAGGGGCTCCTACAATGAGCAGTTCTTC; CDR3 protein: CASSRSGRGSYNEQFF
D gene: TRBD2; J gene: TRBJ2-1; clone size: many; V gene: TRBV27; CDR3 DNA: TGTGCCAGCAGTCGCCCGACTAGCGGAAGTGCGGGAGAGCAGTTCTTC; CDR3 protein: CASSRPTSGSAGEQFF
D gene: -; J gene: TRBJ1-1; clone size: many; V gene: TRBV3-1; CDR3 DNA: TGTGCCAGCAGTCTTAACACTGAAGCTTTCTTT; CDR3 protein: CASSLNTEAFF
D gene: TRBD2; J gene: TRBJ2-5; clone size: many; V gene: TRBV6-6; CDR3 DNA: TGTGCCAGCAGTACTAGCGGGACACAAGAGACCCAGTACTTC; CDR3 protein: CASSTSGTQETQYF
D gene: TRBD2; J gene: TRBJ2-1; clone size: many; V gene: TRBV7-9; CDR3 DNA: TGTGCCAGCAGCCCGAGGGGAGAGCGGGGCGAAGGGGTGAATGAGCAGTTCTTC; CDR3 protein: CASSPRGERGEGVNEQFF
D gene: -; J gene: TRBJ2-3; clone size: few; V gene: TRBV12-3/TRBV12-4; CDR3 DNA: TGTGCCAGCAGTTTAGCGCAAATGGATACGCAGTATTTT; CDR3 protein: CASSLAQMDTQYF
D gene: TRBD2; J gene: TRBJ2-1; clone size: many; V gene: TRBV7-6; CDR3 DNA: TGTGCCAGCAGCTTCTCTGGGGGGGGTGAGCAGTTCTTC; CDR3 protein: CASSFSGGGEQFF
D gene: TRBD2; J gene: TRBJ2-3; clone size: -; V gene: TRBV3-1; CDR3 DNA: TGTGCCAGCAGCCAGGGGACTAGCGGGTACACAGATACGCAGTATTTT; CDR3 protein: CASSQGTSGYTDTQYF
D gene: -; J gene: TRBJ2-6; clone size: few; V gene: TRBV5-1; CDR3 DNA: TGCGCCAGCAGCTTGGACGGGCCTGGGGCCAACGTCCTGACTTTC; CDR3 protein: CASSLDGPGANVLTF
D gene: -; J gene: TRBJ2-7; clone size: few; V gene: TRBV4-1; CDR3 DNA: TGCGCCAGCAGCCAAGGTCCGGACACCTCCTACGAGCAGTACTTC; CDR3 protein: CASSQGPDTSYEQYF
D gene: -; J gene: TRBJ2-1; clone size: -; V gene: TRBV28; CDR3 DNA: TGTGCCAGCAGTTTTCTTCCGGGAAACAATGAGCAGTTCTTC; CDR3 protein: CASSFLPGNNEQFF
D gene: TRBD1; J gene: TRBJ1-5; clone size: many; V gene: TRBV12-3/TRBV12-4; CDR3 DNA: TGTGCCAGCAGCCGAGGACAGGGCTATCAGCCCCAGCATTTT; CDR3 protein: CASSRGQGYQPQHF
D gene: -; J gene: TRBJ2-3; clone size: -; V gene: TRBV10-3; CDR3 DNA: TGTGCCATCAGTGAGTCAAGCGGCTACACAGATACGCAGTATTTT; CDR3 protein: CAISESSGYTDTQYF
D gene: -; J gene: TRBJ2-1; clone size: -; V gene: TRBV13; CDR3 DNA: TGTGCCAGCAGCTACAGTTACAATGAGCAGTTCTTC; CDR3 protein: CASSYSYNEQFF
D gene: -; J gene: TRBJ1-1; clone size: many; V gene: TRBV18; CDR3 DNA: TGTGCCAGCTCACCACTTCGGGGCAGGGACACTGAAGCTTTCTTT; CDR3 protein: CASSPLRGRDTEAFF
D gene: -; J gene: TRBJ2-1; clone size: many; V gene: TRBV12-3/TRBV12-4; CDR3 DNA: TGTGCCAGCAGTTTCCTGGACAATGAGCAGTTCTTC; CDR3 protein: CASSFLDNEQFF
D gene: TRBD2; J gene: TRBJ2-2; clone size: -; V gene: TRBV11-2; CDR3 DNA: TGTGCCAGCAGGAGGACTAGCGGGAGATTAACCGGGGAGCTGTTTTTT; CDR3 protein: CASRRTSGRLTGELFF